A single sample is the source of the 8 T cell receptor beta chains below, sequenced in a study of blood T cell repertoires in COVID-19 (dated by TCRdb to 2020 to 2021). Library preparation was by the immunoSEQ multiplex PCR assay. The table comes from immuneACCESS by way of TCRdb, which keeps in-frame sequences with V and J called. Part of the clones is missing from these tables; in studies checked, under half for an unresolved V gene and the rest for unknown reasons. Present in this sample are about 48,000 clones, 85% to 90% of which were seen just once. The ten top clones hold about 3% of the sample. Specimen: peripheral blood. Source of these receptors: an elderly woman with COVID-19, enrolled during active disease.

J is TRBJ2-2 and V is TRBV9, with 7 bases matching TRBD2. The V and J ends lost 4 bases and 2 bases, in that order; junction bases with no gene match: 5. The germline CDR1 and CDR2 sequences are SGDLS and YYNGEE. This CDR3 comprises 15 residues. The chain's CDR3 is CASSSKRENTGELFF. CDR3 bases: TGTGCCAGCAGCTCGAAGCGGGAAAACACCGGGGAGCTGTTTTTT. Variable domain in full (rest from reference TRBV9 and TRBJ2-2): DSGVTQTPKHLITATGQRVTLRCSPRSGDLSVYWYQQSLDQGLQFLIQYYNGEERAKGNILERFSAQQFPDLHSELNLSSLELGDSALYFCASSSKRENTGELFFGEGSRLTVL.

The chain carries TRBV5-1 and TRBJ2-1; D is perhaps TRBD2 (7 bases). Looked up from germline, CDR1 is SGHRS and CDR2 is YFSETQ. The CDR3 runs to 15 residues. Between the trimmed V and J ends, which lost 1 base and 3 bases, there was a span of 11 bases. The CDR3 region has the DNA TGCGCCAGCAGCTTGTCGGGGGGCCACTACAATGAGCAGTTCTTC. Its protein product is CASSLSGGHYNEQFF.

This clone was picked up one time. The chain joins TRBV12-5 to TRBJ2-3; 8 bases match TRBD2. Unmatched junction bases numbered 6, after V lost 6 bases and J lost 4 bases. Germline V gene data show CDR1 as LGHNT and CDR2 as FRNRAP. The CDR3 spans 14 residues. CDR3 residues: CASGPGGISDTQYF. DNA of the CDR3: TGTGCTAGTGGCCCGGGGGGGATTTCAGATACGCAGTATTTT.

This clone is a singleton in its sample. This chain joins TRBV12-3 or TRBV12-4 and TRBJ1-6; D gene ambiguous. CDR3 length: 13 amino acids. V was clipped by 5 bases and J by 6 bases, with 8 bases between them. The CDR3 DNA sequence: TGTGCCAGCAGTCCCTACAGTAATTCACCCCTCCACTTT. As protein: CASSPYSNSPLHF.

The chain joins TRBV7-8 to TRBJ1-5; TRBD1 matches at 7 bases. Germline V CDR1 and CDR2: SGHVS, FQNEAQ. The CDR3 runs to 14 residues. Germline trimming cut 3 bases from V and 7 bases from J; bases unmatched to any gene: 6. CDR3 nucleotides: TGTGCCAGCAGCTTGTCAGGGGGTAAACAGCCCCAGCATTTT. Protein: CASSLSGGKQPQHF.

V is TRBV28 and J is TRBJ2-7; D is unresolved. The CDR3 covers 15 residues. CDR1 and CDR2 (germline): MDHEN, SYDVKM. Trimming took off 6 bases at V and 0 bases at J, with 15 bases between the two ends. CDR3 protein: CASRETRTGSYEQYF. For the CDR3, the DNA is TGTGCCAGCAGAGAAACAAGAACGGGCTCCTACGAGCAGTACTTC.

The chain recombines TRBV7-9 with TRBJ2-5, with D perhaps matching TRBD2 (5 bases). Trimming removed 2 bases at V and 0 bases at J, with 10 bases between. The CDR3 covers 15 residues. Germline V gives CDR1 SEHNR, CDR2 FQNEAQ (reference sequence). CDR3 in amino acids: CASSLLGVNQETQYF. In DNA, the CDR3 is TGTGCCAGCAGCTTATTGGGAGTCAACCAAGAGACCCAGTACTTC. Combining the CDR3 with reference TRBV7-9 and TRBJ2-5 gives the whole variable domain DTGVSQNPRHKITKRGQNVTFRCDPISEHNRLYWYRQTLGQGPEFLTYFQNEAQLEKSRLLSDRFSAERPKGSFSTLEIQRTEQGDSAMYLCASSLLGVNQETQYFGPGTRLLVL.

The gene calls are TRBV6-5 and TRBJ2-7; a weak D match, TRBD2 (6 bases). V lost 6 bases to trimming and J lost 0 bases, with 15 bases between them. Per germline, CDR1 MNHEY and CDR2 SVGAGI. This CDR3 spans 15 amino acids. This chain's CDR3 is CASREEGLASYEQYF. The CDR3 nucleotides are TGTGCCAGCAGGGAGGAGGGACTCGCCTCCTACGAGCAGTACTTC.